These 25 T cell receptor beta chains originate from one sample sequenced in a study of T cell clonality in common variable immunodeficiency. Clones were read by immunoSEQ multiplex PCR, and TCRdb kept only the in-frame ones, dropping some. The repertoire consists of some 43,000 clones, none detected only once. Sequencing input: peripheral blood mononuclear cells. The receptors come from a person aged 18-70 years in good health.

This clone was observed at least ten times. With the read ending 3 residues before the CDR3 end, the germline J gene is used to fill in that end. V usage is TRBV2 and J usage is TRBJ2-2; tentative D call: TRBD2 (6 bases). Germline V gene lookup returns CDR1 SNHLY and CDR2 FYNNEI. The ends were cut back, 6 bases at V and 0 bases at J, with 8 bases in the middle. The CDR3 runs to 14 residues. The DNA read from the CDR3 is TGTGCCAGCAGGGAGGGTGCGAACACCGGGGAG. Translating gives CASREGANTGE. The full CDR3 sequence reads CASREGANTGELFF.

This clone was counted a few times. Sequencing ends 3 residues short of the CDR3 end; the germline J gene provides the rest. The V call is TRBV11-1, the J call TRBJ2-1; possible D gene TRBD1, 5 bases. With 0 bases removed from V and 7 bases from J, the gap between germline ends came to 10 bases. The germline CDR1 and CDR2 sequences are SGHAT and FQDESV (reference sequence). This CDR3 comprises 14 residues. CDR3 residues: CASSLAGQVNEQFF. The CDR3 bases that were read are TGTGCCAGCAGCTTAGCGGGGCAGGTTAATGAG.

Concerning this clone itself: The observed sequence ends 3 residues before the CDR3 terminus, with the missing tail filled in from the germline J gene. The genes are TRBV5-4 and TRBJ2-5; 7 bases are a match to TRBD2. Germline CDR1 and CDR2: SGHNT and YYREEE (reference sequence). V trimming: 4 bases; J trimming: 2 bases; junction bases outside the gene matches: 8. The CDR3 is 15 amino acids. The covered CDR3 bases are TGTGCCAGCAGCGGGGGGGGTAGCGAACAAGAGACC. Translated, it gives CASSGGGSEQET. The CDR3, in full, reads CASSGGGSEQETQYF.

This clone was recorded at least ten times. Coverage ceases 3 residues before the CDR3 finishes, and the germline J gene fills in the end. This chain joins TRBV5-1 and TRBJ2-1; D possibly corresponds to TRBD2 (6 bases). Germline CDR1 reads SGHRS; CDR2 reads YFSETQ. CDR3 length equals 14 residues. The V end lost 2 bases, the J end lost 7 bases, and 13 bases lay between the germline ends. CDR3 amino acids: CASSLTGGDNEQFF. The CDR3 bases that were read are TGCGCCAGCAGCTTAACAGGAGGGGATAATGAG.

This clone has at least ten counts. The chain's CDR3 is CASSFQGLAKNIQYF. The DNA read from the CDR3 is TGTGCCAGCAGCTTTCAGGGGCTAGCCAAAAACATT. The chain joins TRBV5-8 to TRBJ2-4; possibly TRBD1 for D (6 bases). The read falls 3 residues short of the CDR3 end, and the missing part is taken from the germline J gene. This CDR3 has 15 residues. CDR1 and CDR2 (germline): SGHTS, YDEGEE. With 2 bases removed from V and 0 bases from J, the gap between germline ends came to 9 bases.

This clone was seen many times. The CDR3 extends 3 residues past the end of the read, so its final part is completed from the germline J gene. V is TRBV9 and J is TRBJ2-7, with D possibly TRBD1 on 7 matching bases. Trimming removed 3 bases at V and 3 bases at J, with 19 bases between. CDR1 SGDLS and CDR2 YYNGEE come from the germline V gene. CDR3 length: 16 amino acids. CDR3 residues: CASSAPRGGGGYEQYF. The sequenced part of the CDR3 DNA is TGTGCCAGCAGCGCCCCCCGTGGAGGGGGCGGCTACGAG.

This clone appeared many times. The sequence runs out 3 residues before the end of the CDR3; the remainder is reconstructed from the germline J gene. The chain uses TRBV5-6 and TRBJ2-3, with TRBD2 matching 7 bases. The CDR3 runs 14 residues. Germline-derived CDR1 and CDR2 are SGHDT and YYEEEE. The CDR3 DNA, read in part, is TGTGCCAGCAGCTTGGGGGGGGGTGGAGAGACG. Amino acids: CASSLGGGGET. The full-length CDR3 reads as CASSLGGGGETQYF. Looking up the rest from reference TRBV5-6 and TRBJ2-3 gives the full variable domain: DAGVTQSPTHLIKTRGQQVTLRCSPKSGHDTVSWYQQALGQGPQFIFQYYEEEERQRGNFPDRFSGHQFPNYSSELNVNALLLGDSALYLCASSLGGGGETQYFGPGTRLTVL.

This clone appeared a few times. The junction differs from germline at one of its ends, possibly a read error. The CDR3 here is CASSLNRGTDAQYF. The CDR3 bases that were read are TGTGCCAGCAGCTTAAACAGGGGCACAGATGCG. The chain joins TRBV7-2 to TRBJ2-3; TRBD1 matches 7 bases. The observed sequence ends 3 residues before the CDR3 terminus, with the missing tail filled in from the germline J gene. Germline CDR1 is SGHTA and CDR2 is FQGNSA. This CDR3 contains 14 residues. The whole variable domain, filled in from reference TRBV7-2 and TRBJ2-3, reads GAGVSQSPSNKVTEKGKDVELRCDPISGHTALYWYRQSLGQGLEFLIYFQGNSAPDKSGLPSDRFSAERTGGSVSTLTIQRTQQEDSAVYLCASSLNRGTDAQYFGPGTRLTVL.

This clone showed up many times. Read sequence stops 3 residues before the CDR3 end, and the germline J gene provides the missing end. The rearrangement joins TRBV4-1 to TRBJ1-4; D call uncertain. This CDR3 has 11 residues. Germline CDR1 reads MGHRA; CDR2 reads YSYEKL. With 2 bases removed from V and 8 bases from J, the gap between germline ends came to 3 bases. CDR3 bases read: TGCGCCAGCAGCCAACGGGAAAAA. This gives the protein CASSQREK. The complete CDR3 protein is CASSQREKLFF.

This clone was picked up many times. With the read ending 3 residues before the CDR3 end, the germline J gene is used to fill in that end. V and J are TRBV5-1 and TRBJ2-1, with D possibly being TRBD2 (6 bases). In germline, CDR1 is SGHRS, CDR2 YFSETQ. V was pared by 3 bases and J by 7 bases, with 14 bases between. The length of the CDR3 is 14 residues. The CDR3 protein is CASSWTIRLNEQFF. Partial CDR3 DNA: TGCGCCAGCAGCTGGACTATACGTTTGAATGAG. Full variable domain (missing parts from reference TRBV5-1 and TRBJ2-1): KAGVTQTPRYLIKTRGQQVTLSCSPISGHRSVSWYQQTPGQGLQFLFEYFSETQRNKGNFPGRFSGRQFSNSRSEMNVSTLELGDSALYLCASSWTIRLNEQFFGPGTRLTVL.

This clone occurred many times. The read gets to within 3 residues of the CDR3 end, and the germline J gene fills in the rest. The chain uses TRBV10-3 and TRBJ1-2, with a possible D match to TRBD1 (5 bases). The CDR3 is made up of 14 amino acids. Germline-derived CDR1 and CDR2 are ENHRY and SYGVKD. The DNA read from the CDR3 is TGTGCCATCAGTGAGCAGGTGGACCGGGGGGGC. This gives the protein CAISEQVDRGG. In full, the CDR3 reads CAISEQVDRGGYTF.

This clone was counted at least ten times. The DNA read from the CDR3 is TGTGCCAGCAGCCGGGGGGCAGGGGTTTGGGGC. This codes for CASSRGAGVWG. The full CDR3 protein is CASSRGAGVWGYTF. The rearrangement links TRBV7-2 to TRBJ1-2, with D maybe TRBD1 (6 bases). The CDR3 is cut off 3 residues early in the read; its end comes from the germline J gene. The CDR3 has 14 amino acids. Per germline, CDR1 SGHTA and CDR2 FQGNSA.

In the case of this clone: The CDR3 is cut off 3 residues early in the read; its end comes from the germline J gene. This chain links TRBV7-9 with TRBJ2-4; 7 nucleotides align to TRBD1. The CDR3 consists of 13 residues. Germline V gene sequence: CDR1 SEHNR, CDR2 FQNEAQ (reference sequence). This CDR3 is CASSHPGQLRQYF. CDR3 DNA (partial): TGTGCCAGCAGCCACCCGGGACAGCTGCGT.

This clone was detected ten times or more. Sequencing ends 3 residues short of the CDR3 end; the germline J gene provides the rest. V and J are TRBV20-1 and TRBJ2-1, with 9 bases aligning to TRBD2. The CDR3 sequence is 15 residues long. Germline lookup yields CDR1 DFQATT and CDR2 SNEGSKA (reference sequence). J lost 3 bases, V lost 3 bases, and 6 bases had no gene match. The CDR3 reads CSASGTSGLYNEQFF. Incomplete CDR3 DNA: TGCAGTGCTAGCGGTACTAGCGGGCTCTACAATGAG.

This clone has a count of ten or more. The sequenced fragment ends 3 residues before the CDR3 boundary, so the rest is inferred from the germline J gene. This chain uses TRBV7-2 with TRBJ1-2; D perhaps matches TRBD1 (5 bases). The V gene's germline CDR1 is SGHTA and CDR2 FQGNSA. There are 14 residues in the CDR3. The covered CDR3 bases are TGTGCCAGCAGCTTCCAGGGTAGACTTGGGGGC. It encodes CASSFQGRLGG. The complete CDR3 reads CASSFQGRLGGYTF. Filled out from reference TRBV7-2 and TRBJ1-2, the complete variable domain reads GAGVSQSPSNKVTEKGKDVELRCDPISGHTALYWYRQSLGQGLEFLIYFQGNSAPDKSGLPSDRFSAERTGGSVSTLTIQRTQQEDSAVYLCASSFQGRLGGYTFGSGTRLTVV.

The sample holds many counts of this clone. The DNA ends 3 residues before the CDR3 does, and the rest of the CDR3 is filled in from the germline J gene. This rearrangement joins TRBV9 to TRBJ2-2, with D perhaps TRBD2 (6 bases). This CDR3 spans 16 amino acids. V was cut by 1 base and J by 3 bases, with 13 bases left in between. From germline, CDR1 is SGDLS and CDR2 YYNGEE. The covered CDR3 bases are TGTGCCAGCAGCGTAACCGGGACTGGATACACCGGGGAG. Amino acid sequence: CASSVTGTGYTGE. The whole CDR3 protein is CASSVTGTGYTGELFF.

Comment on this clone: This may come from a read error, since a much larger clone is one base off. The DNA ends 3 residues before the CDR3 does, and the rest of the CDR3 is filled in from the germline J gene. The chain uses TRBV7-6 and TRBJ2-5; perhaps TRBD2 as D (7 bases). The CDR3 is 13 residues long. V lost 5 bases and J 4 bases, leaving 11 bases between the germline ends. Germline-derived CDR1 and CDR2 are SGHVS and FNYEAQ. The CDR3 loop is CASSRGGGETQYF. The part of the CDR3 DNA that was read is TGTGCCAGCAGCCGAGGGGGGGGAGAGACC.

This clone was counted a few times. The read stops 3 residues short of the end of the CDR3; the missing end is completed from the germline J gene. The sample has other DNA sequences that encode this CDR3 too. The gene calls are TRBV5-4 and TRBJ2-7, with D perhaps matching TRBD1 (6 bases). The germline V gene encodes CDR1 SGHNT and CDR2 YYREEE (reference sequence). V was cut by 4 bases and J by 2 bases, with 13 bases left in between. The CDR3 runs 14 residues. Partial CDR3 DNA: TGTGCCAGCAGCGTAGCGCAGGGGCCCTACGAG. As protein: CASSVAQGPYE. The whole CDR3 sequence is CASSVAQGPYEQYF.

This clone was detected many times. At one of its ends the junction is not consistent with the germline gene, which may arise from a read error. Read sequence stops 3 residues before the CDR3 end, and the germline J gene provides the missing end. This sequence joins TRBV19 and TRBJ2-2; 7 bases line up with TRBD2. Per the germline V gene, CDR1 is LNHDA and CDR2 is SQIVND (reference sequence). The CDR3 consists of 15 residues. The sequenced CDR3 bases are TGTGCCAGTAGCTCGTTATCGGATCCTGGGGGGGGG. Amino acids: CASSSLSDPGGG. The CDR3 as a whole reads CASSSLSDPGGGLFF.

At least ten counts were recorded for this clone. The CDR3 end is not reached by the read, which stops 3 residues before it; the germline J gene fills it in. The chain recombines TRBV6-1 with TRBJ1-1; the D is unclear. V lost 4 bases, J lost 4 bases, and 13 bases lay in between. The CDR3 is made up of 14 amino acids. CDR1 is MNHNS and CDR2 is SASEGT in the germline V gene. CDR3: CASSVIEEGTEAFF. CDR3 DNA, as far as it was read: TGTGCCAGCAGTGTAATAGAAGAGGGCACTGAA.

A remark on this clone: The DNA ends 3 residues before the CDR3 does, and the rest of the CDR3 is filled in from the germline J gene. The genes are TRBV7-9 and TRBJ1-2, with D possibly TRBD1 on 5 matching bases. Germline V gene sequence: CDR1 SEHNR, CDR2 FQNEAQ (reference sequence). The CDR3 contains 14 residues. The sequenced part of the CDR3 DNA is TGTGCCAGCAGCTCCCGACAGTTCACAGATACC. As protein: CASSSRQFTDT. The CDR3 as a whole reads CASSSRQFTDTYTF.

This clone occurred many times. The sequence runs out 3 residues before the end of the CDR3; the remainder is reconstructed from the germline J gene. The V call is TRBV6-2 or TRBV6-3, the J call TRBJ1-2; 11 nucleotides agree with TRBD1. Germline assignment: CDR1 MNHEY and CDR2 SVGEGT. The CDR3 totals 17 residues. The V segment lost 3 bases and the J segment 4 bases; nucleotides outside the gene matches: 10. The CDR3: CASSYEGQGGLIYGYTF. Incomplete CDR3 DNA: TGTGCCAGCAGTTATGAGGGACAGGGGGGACTCATCTATGGC.

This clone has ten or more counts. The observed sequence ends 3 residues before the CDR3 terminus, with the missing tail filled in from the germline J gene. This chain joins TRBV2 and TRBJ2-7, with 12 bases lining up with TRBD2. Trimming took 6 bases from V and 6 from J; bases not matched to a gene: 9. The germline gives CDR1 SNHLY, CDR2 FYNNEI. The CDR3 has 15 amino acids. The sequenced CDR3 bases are TGTGCCAGCAGCAAGAGGACTAGCGGGACTGCCGAG. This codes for CASSKRTSGTAE. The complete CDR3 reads CASSKRTSGTAEQYF.

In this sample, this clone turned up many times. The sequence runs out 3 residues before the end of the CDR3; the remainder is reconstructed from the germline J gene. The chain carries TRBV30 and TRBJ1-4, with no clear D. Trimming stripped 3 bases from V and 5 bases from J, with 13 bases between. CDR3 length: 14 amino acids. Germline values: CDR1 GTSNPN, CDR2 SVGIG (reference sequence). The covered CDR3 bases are TGTGCCTGGAGGGCAGGAGCCCGAAATGAAAAA. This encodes CAWRAGARNEK. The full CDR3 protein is CAWRAGARNEKLFF.

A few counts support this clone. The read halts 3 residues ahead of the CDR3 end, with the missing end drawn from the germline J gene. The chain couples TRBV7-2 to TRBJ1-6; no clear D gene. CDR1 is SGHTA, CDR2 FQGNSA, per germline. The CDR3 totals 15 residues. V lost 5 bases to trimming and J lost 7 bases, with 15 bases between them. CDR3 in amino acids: CASSLSAGTNSPLHF. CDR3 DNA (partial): TGTGCCAGCAGCCTTTCGGCAGGCACGAATTCACCC.